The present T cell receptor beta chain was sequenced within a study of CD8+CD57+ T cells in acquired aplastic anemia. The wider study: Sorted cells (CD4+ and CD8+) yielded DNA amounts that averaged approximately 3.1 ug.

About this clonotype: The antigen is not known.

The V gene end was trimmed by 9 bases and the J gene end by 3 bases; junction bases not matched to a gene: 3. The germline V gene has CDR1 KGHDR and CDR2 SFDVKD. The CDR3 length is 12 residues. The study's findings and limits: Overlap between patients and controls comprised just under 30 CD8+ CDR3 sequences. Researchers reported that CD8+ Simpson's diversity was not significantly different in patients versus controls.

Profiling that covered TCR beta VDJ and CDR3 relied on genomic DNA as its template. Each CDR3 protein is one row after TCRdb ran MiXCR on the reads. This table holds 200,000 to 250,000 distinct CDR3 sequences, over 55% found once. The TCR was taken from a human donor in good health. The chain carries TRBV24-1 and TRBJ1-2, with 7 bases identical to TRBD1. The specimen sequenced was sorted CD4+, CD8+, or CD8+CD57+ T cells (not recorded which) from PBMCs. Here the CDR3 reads CATQGEDYGYTF. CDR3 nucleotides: TGTGCCACCCAGGGGGAGGACTATGGCTACACCTTC.